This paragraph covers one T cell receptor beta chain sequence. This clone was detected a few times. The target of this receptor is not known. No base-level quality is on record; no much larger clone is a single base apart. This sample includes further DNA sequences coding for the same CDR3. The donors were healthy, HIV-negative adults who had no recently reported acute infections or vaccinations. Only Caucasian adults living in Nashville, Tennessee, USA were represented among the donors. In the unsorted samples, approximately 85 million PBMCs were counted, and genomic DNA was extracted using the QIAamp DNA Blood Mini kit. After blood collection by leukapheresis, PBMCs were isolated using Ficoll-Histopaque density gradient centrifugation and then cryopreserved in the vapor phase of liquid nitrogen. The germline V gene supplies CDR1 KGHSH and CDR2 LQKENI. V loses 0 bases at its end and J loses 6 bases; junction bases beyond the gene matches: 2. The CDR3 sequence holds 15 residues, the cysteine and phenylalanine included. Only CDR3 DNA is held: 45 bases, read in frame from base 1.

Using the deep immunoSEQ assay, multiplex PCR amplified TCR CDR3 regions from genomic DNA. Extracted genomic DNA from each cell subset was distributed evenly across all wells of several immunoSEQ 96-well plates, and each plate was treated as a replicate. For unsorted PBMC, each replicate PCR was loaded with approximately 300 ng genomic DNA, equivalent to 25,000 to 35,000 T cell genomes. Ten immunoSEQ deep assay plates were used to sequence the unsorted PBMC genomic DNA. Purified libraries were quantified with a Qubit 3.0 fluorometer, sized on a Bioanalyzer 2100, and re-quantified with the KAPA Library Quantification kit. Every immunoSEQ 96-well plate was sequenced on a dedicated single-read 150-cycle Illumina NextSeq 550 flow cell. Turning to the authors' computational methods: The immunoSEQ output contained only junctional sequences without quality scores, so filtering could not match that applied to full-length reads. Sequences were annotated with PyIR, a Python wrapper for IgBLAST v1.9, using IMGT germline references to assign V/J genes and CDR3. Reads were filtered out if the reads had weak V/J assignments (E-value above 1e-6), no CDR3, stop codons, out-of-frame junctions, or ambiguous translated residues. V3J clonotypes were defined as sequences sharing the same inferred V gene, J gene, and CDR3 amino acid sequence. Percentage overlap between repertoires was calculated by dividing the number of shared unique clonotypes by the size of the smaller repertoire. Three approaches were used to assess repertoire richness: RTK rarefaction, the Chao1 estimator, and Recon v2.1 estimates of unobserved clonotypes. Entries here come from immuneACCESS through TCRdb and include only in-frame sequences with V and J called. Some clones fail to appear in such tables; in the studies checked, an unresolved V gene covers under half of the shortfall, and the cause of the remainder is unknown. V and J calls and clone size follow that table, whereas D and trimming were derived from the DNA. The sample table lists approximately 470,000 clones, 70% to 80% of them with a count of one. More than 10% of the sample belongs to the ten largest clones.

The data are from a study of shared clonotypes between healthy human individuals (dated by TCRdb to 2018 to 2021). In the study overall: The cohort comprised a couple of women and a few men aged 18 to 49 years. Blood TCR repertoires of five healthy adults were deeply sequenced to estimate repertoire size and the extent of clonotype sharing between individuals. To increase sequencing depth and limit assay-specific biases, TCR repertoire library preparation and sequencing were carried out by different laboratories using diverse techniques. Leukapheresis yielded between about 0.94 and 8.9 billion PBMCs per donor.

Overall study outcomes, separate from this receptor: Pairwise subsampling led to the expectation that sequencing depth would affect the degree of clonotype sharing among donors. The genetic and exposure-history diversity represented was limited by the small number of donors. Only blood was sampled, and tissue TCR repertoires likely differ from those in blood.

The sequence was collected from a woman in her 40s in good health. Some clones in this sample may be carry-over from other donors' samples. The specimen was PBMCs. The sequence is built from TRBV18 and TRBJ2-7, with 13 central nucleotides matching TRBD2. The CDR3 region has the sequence CASSPPTSGRSEQYF. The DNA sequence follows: TGTGCCAGCTCACCACCGACTAGCGGGAGGAGCGAGCAGTACTTC.